Following are 18 T cell receptor beta chains from one sample sequenced in a study of cytomegalovirus exposure and HLA in healthy donors. With 60 Vbeta and 13 Jbeta primers, the PCR was carried out. Using immunoSEQ multiplex PCR, the repertoire was profiled, and TCRdb retains in-frame clones only, with some absent. The data contain around 140,000 clones, approximately 80% of them singletons. The sample was PBMCs. The receptors here all came from a woman in her sixties in good health and CMV-seropositive.

As DNA, the CDR3 is TGTGCCATCAGTGACCCGGAGAGGGTGGGGGGGGAGACCCAGTACTTC. Amino acid sequence: CAISDPERVGGETQYF. The V gene is TRBV10-3, the J gene TRBJ2-5, with 7 bases matching TRBD2. This CDR3 region has 16 residues. Germline CDR1 reads ENHRY; CDR2 reads SYGVKD. V trimming: 3 bases; J trimming: 5 bases; junction bases outside the gene matches: 12.

The gene calls are TRBV28 and TRBJ2-7; D is unclear. The CDR3 covers 12 residues. Germline-derived CDR1 and CDR2 are MDHEN and SYDVKM. Trimming removed 5 bases at V and 3 bases at J, with 8 bases between. The CDR3 region has the DNA TGTGCCAGCAGTCTAACCTACTACGAGCAGTACTTC. This translates into CASSLTYYEQYF.

This sequence joins TRBV4-1 and TRBJ2-7; a possible D gene is TRBD2 (6 bases). Trimming cost V 1 base and J 9 bases, with 10 bases left between them. CDR1 is MGHRA, CDR2 YSYEKL, per germline. CDR3 length equals 12 residues. CDR3 amino acids: CASSQAGGTQYF. The CDR3 DNA sequence: TGCGCCAGCAGCCAAGCCGGGGGAACGCAGTACTTC.

This clone was observed once. The chain is built from TRBV7-2 and TRBJ2-7; TRBD1 might be the D (6 bases). The CDR3 totals 11 residues. V was pared by 8 bases and J by 3 bases, with 8 bases between. Per germline, CDR1 SGHTA and CDR2 FQGNSA. The CDR3 protein is CASEGDYEQYF. The CDR3 DNA reads as TGTGCCAGCGAGGGGGACTACGAGCAGTACTTC.

The V call is TRBV11-3, the J call TRBJ2-3; 14 nucleotides align to TRBD2. There are 16 residues in the CDR3. With V trimmed by 4 bases and J by 1 base, 1 base remained unmatched. The V gene's germline CDR1 is SGHNT and CDR2 YENEEA. CDR3 sequence reads: CASSWGLAGGTDTQYF. In DNA form, the CDR3 reads TGTGCCAGCAGCTGGGGACTAGCGGGAGGCACAGATACGCAGTATTTT.

V usage is TRBV11-2 and J usage is TRBJ2-1, with 9 bases aligning to TRBD1. The CDR3 spans 17 residues. J gave up 6 bases and V 0 bases, and 9 bases lay outside the gene matches. The V gene's germline CDR1 is SGHAT and CDR2 FQNNGV. CDR3 coding DNA: TGTGCCAGCAGCTTAGACGTGACAGGGGGTCTTTTCAATGAGCAGTTCTTC. This codes for CASSLDVTGGLFNEQFF.

The chain carries TRBV5-1 and TRBJ1-1, with D maybe TRBD1 (6 bases). This CDR3 has 17 residues. CDR1 and CDR2 from the germline V gene are SGHRS and YFSETQ. The V end was cut by 0 bases, the J end by 2 bases, with 17 bases between. The CDR3 protein is CASSLGLGGPLNTEAFF. CDR3 coding DNA: TGCGCCAGCAGCTTGGGGTTGGGGGGGCCCTTAAACACTGAAGCTTTCTTT.

The chain employs TRBV9 and TRBJ2-3; 12 bases are a match to TRBD1. This CDR3 region has 17 residues. V shed 4 bases and J 4 bases; nucleotides not matched to a gene: 10. CDR1 is SGDLS and CDR2 is YYNGEE in the germline V gene. CDR3 nucleotides: TGTGCCAGCAGCCCCTACGGGACAGGGGGCGCGGCAGATACGCAGTATTTT. It yields the protein CASSPYGTGGAADTQYF.

V gene TRBV11-3 combines with J gene TRBJ2-1, with TRBD2 matching 9 bases. Trimming removed 4 bases from V and 3 bases from J; junction bases left unmatched: 4. Germline values: CDR1 SGHNT, CDR2 YENEEA. This CDR3 spans 15 amino acids. CDR3: CASSSRTSVYNEQFF. CDR3 nucleotide sequence: TGTGCCAGCAGCTCTAGGACTAGCGTCTACAATGAGCAGTTCTTC.

The chain is built from TRBV19 and TRBJ2-7; tentative D call: TRBD2 (6 bases). The CDR3 is 13 residues long. The ends were cut back, 5 bases at V and 0 bases at J, with 8 bases in the middle. CDR1 and CDR2 from the germline V gene are LNHDA and SQIVND (reference sequence). CDR3 sequence reads: CASSGGNSYEQYF. The DNA for the CDR3 is TGTGCCAGTAGTGGCGGGAACTCCTACGAGCAGTACTTC.

This chain joins TRBV27 and TRBJ2-7; 10 bases match TRBD1. J was trimmed by 3 bases and V by 2 bases; bases with no gene match: 1. The length of the CDR3 is 14 residues. Germline CDR1 reads MNHEY; CDR2 reads SMNVEV (reference sequence). CDR3 nucleotide sequence: TGTGCCAGCAGTTTAGGACAGGGGGTCTACGAGCAGTACTTC. Amino acid sequence: CASSLGQGVYEQYF.

This clone was detected only a few times. This sequence joins TRBV4-1 and TRBJ2-7, with D perhaps matching TRBD1 (5 bases). Looked up from germline, CDR1 is MGHRA and CDR2 is YSYEKL. The germline V and J ends were trimmed by 0 bases and 0 bases, with 12 bases remaining between them. The CDR3 contains 16 residues. CDR3 sequence (DNA): TGCGCCAGCAGCCAAGATGGGTCGGACACCTCCTACGAGCAGTACTTC. The encoded protein is CASSQDGSDTSYEQYF.

This clone occurred once. The V call is TRBV28, the J call TRBJ2-1, with 9 bases identical to TRBD2. V shed 3 bases, J shed 8 bases, and the junction held 11 bases outside the gene matches. CDR3 size: 16 residues. Germline CDR1 is MDHEN and CDR2 is SYDVKM. The CDR3 loop reads CASSFARGLADYEQFF. The CDR3 bases are TGTGCCAGCAGTTTCGCCCGGGGACTAGCAGACTATGAGCAGTTCTTC.

This clone was detected a few times. CDR3 residues: CASSLVGLAEDTDTQYF. CDR3 nucleotide sequence: TGTGCCAGCAGCCTAGTCGGTCTAGCGGAGGACACAGATACGCAGTATTTT. This chain connects TRBV7-9 to TRBJ2-3; 7 nucleotides align to TRBD2. J lost 2 bases, V lost 5 bases, and 13 bases had no gene match. The length of the CDR3 is 17 residues. Germline assignment: CDR1 SEHNR and CDR2 FQNEAQ (reference sequence).

The chain joins TRBV27 to TRBJ2-7; 10 bases fit TRBD2. With V trimmed by 7 bases and J by 1 base, 4 bases remained unmatched. Germline-derived CDR1 and CDR2 are MNHEY and SMNVEV (reference sequence). The CDR3 loop spans 14 amino acids. This CDR3 is CASKGTSVSYEQYF. In DNA form, the CDR3 reads TGTGCCAGCAAAGGGACTAGCGTTTCCTACGAGCAGTACTTC.

This clone was observed a handful of times. V gene TRBV7-2 combines with J gene TRBJ2-4; possibly TRBD2 for D (6 bases). Germline CDR1 is SGHTA and CDR2 is FQGNSA. The CDR3 has 17 amino acids. Trimming took 8 bases from V and 0 from J, leaving 20 bases between them. The CDR3 spells CASALEGGGLAKNIQYF. In nucleotides, the CDR3 is TGTGCCAGCGCCCTGGAAGGAGGAGGGTTAGCCAAAAACATTCAGTACTTC. The complete variable domain, with remaining parts taken from reference TRBV7-2 and TRBJ2-4, reads GAGVSQSPSNKVTEKGKDVELRCDPISGHTALYWYRQSLGQGLEFLIYFQGNSAPDKSGLPSDRFSAERTGGSVSTLTIQRTQQEDSAVYLCASALEGGGLAKNIQYFGAGTRLSVL.

The V gene is TRBV6-5, the J gene TRBJ2-5; a possible D gene is TRBD1 (7 bases). Trimming left V 7 bases short and J 11 bases short, with 14 bases between. Germline CDR1 MNHEY, CDR2 SVGAGI. The CDR3 has 11 residues. CDR3 region: CASTRGDEQYF. DNA of the CDR3: TGTGCCAGCACCAGGGGGGATGAGCAGTACTTC.

Of note for this clone: Other DNA sequences in this specimen translate into the identical CDR3. The chain employs TRBV5-1 and TRBJ2-3, with D hard to call. Germline V gene sequence: CDR1 SGHRS, CDR2 YFSETQ. Trimming removed 2 bases from V and 1 base from J, with 5 bases in between. The CDR3 covers 13 residues. Here the CDR3 reads CASSFRGTDTQYF. The CDR3 DNA reads TGCGCCAGCAGCTTCCGGGGCACAGATACGCAGTATTTT.